One and the same sample provided the 24 T cell receptor beta chains below, sequenced in a study of spatial heterogeneity in lung cancer. Study-level findings and limits: Counts of expanded alpha and beta TCRs within tumors tracked the tumor nonsynonymous mutation count.

MiXCR was run by TCRdb on the 5' RACE reads, yielding one entry per CDR3 protein. There are 20,000 to 30,000 distinct CDR3 sequences in the sample; under 10% occur only once, and approximately 7.7% lies in the top ten. Documented time point: sample taken at primary tumor resection. The antigens for these receptors are not known. The sequenced sample was lung tumor tissue, obtained at surgery. These receptors were obtained from a male donor with early-stage non-small cell lung cancer.

The chain couples TRBV23-1 to TRBJ2-1, with TRBD1 matching over 10 bases. TRBV23-1 is designated an ORF whose function remains uncertain. The CDR3 is 14 residues long. The V gene end was trimmed by 3 bases and the J gene end by 9 bases; junction bases not matched to a gene: 5. The CDR3 nucleotides read TGCGCCAGCAGTCAGGGACAGGGGAATGGTGAGCAGTTCTTC. It specifies CASSQGQGNGEQFF.

This clonotype was found many times. In DNA, the CDR3 is TGTGCCAGCAGCTTAGGGAGCTGGGAAGGGGCCGAGCAGTACTTC. This codes for CASSLGSWEGAEQYF. The genes are TRBV7-2 and TRBJ2-7; a weak D match, TRBD1 (5 bases). Germline V gene sequence: CDR1 SGHTA, CDR2 FQGNSA. V gave up 1 base and J gave up 6 bases, with 16 bases separating them. The CDR3 spans 15 residues.

There are many counts of this clonotype. This chain uses TRBV19 with TRBJ2-6; D remains ambiguous. Trimming took 0 bases from V and 0 from J, leaving 9 bases between them. The CDR3 extends over 17 amino acids. Germline V lookup: CDR1 LNHDA, CDR2 SQIVND (reference sequence). The CDR3 reads CASSIDLSGSGANVLTF. CDR3 nucleotides: TGTGCCAGTAGTATAGATCTATCCGGCTCTGGGGCCAACGTCCTGACTTTC.

Many counts were recorded for this clonotype. This chain uses TRBV10-3 with TRBJ2-7, with 10 bases identical to TRBD1. After removal of 2 bases from V and 4 bases from J, the junction contained 8 bases not matched to a gene. CDR1 is ENHRY and CDR2 is SYGVKD in the germline V gene. The CDR3 has 16 residues. Written as DNA, the CDR3 is TGTGCCATCAGTGAGCCGGGACAGGGGAAAGGTTACGAGCAGTACTTC. Protein sequence: CAISEPGQGKGYEQYF.

This chain uses TRBV3-1 with TRBJ2-7; weak D call: TRBD1 (5 bases). Germline-derived CDR1 and CDR2 are LGHDT and YNNKEL (reference sequence). CDR3 size: 16 residues. V was clipped by 0 bases and J by 3 bases, with 15 bases between them. The CDR3 sequence: CASSQEHGQGYYEQYF. CDR3 nucleotide sequence: TGTGCCAGCAGCCAAGAGCACGGGCAGGGATACTACGAGCAGTACTTC.

In regard to this clonotype: The junction differs from germline at one of its ends, possibly a read error. The chain recombines TRBV11-2 with TRBJ2-5; no definite D call. This CDR3 spans 12 amino acids. Germline CDR1 is SGHAT and CDR2 is FQNNGV. CDR3 nucleotide sequence: TGTGCCAGCAGTTTGATTGGAGAGACCGAGTACTTC. Encoded protein: CASSLIGETEYF.

This clonotype has at least ten counts. The chain recombines TRBV6-6 with TRBJ2-7; D not resolved. Germline CDR1 reads MNHNY; CDR2 reads SVGAGI (reference sequence). V was shortened by 6 bases and J by 0 bases, with 12 bases between the two germline ends. CDR3 length: 14 amino acids. The CDR3 DNA follows: TGTGCCAGCAGACCGGCAGTTTACTCCTACGAGCAGTACTTC. Its translation: CASRPAVYSYEQYF.

This clonotype showed up many times. The chain joins TRBV29-1 to TRBJ1-1, with D uncertain. This CDR3 spans 11 amino acids. Trimming shortened V by 5 bases and J by 0 bases, and 4 bases separated the two germline ends. The germline gives CDR1 SQVTM, CDR2 ANQGSEA. The CDR3 protein is CSVRMNTEAFF. For the CDR3, the DNA is TGCAGCGTTAGAATGAACACTGAAGCTTTCTTT.

This clonotype was seen a few times. The genes are TRBV24-1 and TRBJ2-3; 7 nucleotides line up with TRBD2. J was trimmed by 2 bases and V by 4 bases; bases with no gene match: 5. CDR1 is KGHDR, CDR2 SFDVKD, per germline. This CDR3 has 15 residues. The CDR3 loop reads CATSETGLSTDTQYF. The DNA for the CDR3 is TGTGCCACCAGTGAAACGGGACTATCCACAGATACGCAGTATTTT.

This clonotype was observed at least ten times. The chain links TRBV3-1 to TRBJ2-1, with 7 nucleotides matching TRBD1. The CDR3 is 15 residues long. Germline V CDR1 and CDR2: LGHDT, YNNKEL (reference sequence). The J segment lost 9 bases and the V segment lost 4 bases, leaving 12 bases of the junction unmatched. This CDR3 is CASSPQGTDFAEQFF. CDR3 DNA sequence: TGTGCCAGCAGCCCACAGGGGACCGATTTTGCTGAGCAGTTCTTC.

This clonotype was counted many times. This chain links TRBV20-1 with TRBJ2-1; D possibly matches TRBD1 or TRBD2 (6 bases each). The CDR3 consists of 12 residues. V was trimmed by 6 bases and J by 5 bases, leaving 11 bases between them. Germline lookup yields CDR1 DFQATT and CDR2 SNEGSKA (reference sequence). In DNA, the CDR3 is TGCAGTGCCCCTCGGGGGCACAATGAGCAGTTCTTC. Its translation: CSAPRGHNEQFF.

This clonotype was picked up many times. The chain couples TRBV7-9 to TRBJ1-1; TRBD1 is a possible D gene (6 bases). The V gene lost 1 base and the J gene lost 3 bases, with 15 bases spanning the gap. CDR1 is SEHNR, CDR2 FQNEAQ, per germline (reference sequence). The CDR3 has 16 residues. Here the CDR3 reads CASSLEIGAGDTEAFF. As DNA, the CDR3 is TGTGCCAGCAGCTTAGAAATCGGAGCAGGGGACACTGAAGCTTTCTTT.

The genes are TRBV27 and TRBJ1-5; TRBD1 matches at 7 bases. The CDR3 is 14 amino acids. The ends lost 5 bases at V and 6 bases at J; junction bases unmatched: 7. The V gene's germline CDR1 is MNHEY and CDR2 SMNVEV (reference sequence). The CDR3 sequence is CASSPQGVGQPQHF. CDR3 bases: TGTGCCAGCAGTCCTCAGGGGGTGGGTCAGCCCCAGCATTTT.

The table lists this clonotype with many counts. V gene TRBV28 combines with J gene TRBJ1-6; 7 positions match TRBD1. Germline trimming cut 10 bases from V and 12 bases from J; bases unmatched to any gene: 12. CDR1 and CDR2 (germline): MDHEN, SYDVKM. This CDR3 spans 13 amino acids. DNA for the CDR3: TGTGCCATTAACCGGGACAGAGATAGACCCCTCCACTTT. It specifies CAINRDRDRPLHF. Based on the CDR3 plus reference TRBV28 and TRBJ1-6, the full variable domain is DVKVTQSSRYLVKRTGEKVFLECVQDMDHENMFWYRQDPGLGLRLIYFSYDVKMKEKGDIPEGYSVSREKKERFSLILESASTNQTSMYLCAINRDRDRPLHFGNGTRLTVT.

This clonotype is deemed medium-sized. The chain employs TRBV5-6 and TRBJ2-7, with D possibly matching TRBD2 (5 bases). V lost 4 bases and J 0 bases, leaving 11 bases between the germline ends. The CDR3 length is 14 residues. Germline V gene data show CDR1 as SGHDT and CDR2 as YYEEEE. DNA of the CDR3: TGTGCCAGCAGCACACGGGGTTTCTCCTACGAGCAGTACTTC. This gives the protein CASSTRGFSYEQYF.

The genes are TRBV18 and TRBJ2-1; TRBD1 matches at 7 bases. Germline assignment: CDR1 KGHSH and CDR2 LQKENI. V dropped 3 bases and J dropped 8; count of bases not matched to a gene: 1. This CDR3 is built from 12 residues. CDR3 protein: CASSPGTDEQFF. The CDR3 nucleotides are TGTGCCAGCTCACCCGGGACAGATGAGCAGTTCTTC.

This clonotype was seen many times. This chain joins TRBV7-9 and TRBJ2-7; 9 bases fit TRBD2. The junction had 9 bases not matched to a gene; V was cut back by 5 bases and J by 1 base. Germline V lookup: CDR1 SEHNR, CDR2 FQNEAQ (reference sequence). The CDR3 consists of 16 residues. CDR3 sequence (DNA): TGTGCCAGCAGCCAACCGGGACTAGCCCCTTCCTACGAGCAGTACTTC. Translating gives CASSQPGLAPSYEQYF.

This clonotype was observed many times. This chain connects TRBV6-2 or TRBV6-3 to TRBJ2-1; D is tentatively TRBD1 or TRBD2 (5 bases each). This CDR3 contains 14 residues. Germline loops: CDR1 MNHEY, CDR2 SVGEGT. Trimming removed 8 bases at V and 7 bases at J, with 18 bases between. The CDR3 DNA reads TGTGCCAGCCGTAATCCGGGACCCATAAATGAGCAGTTCTTC. Protein sequence: CASRNPGPINEQFF.

This clonotype was seen many times. The rearrangement links TRBV5-6 to TRBJ1-2; no clear D gene. The germline gives CDR1 SGHDT, CDR2 YYEEEE. The CDR3 totals 14 residues. Deletions cut 3 bases from V and 4 bases from J, with 13 bases between. CDR3 nucleotide sequence: TGTGCCAGCAGCTCCGTGGGCGGTGGCTATGGCTACACCTTC. Protein: CASSSVGGGYGYTF.

The chain joins TRBV6-5 to TRBJ2-2, with TRBD2 matching 11 bases. Germline CDR1 is MNHEY and CDR2 is SVGAGI. The CDR3 extends over 15 amino acids. Trimming cost V 4 bases and J 5 bases; bases outside gene matches: 3. CDR3 coding DNA: TGTGCCAGCAGTTTTCTAGCGGGAGGTACCGGGGAGCTGTTTTTT. Protein product: CASSFLAGGTGELFF.

This clonotype was seen at least ten times. This sequence joins TRBV7-9 and TRBJ1-4; a possible D gene is TRBD1 (6 bases). Trimming stripped 7 bases from V and 6 bases from J, with 15 bases between. CDR3 length: 14 residues. The germline gives CDR1 SEHNR, CDR2 FQNEAQ (reference sequence). CDR3 sequence reads: CASTVGGGDEKLFF. In DNA form, the CDR3 reads TGTGCCAGCACCGTAGGGGGAGGGGATGAAAAACTGTTTTTT.

V usage is TRBV12-3 or TRBV12-4 and J usage is TRBJ2-7; D possibly uses TRBD1 or TRBD2 (6 bases each). CDR3 length: 14 amino acids. Between the trimmed V and J ends, which lost 4 bases and 5 bases, there was a span of 15 bases. In nucleotides, the CDR3 is TGTGCCAGCAGTTCGAGGGGGGTTAGGAACGAGCAGTACTTC. As protein: CASSSRGVRNEQYF.

V gene TRBV2 combines with J gene TRBJ1-1, with 8 bases aligning to TRBD1. The J segment lost 6 bases and the V segment lost 4 bases, leaving 1 base of the junction unmatched. Germline values: CDR1 SNHLY, CDR2 FYNNEI. The CDR3 is made up of 12 amino acids. CDR3 sequence (DNA): TGTGCCAGCAGTGTACAGGGGGCTGAAGCTTTCTTT. Protein sequence: CASSVQGAEAFF.

This clonotype has just a few counts. The V call is TRBV20-1, the J call TRBJ1-3, with unresolved D. The CDR3 sequence is 14 residues long. CDR1 DFQATT and CDR2 SNEGSKA come from the germline V gene (reference sequence). V lost 0 bases to trimming and J lost 11 bases, with 17 bases between them. The DNA of the CDR3 is TGCAGTGCTAGAGATCGTACGGGAGGTCCAGCCATATATTTT. As protein: CSARDRTGGPAIYF.